This T cell receptor (beta chain) was sequenced during a study of spatial heterogeneity in lung cancer. In the study overall: Sequenced follow-up PBMC samples came a median of about 23 months after resection, where available. Unique TCR and UMI combinations averaged more than ten appearances each in raw reads.

The time point denotes: blood at routine non-recurrence follow-up after resection. The sequenced material consisted of unsorted whole RNA from tumor, nontumor lung or frozen PBMC. A distinct unique molecular identifier was carried by each TCR cDNA molecule. MiXCR, applied by TCRdb to the 5' RACE reads, yields one record per CDR3 protein. The sample lists under 150,000 distinct CDR3 sequences; 12% were seen once. V was trimmed by 2 bases and J by 6 bases, leaving 14 bases between them. In germline, CDR1 is MNHEY, CDR2 SVGAGI. The CDR3 contains 14 residues. The V and J genes are TRBV6-5 and TRBJ2-7; maybe TRBD1 (6 bases). Sequences were derived from PBMCs, sampled at follow-up. This clonotype originated in a male donor with early-stage non-small cell lung cancer. CDR3 in DNA: TGTGCCAGCAGTTACAGGGGGTTTACGGGCGAGCAGTACTTC. It translates to CASSYRGFTGEQYF.